This T cell receptor beta chain was identified in a study of CD4 T cells in relation to SARS-CoV-2 and coronaviruses. Across the study: No peptide or an HIV-1 Nef peptide pool served as negative control.

The V end was cut by 2 bases, the J end by 3 bases, with 14 bases between. The germline CDR1 and CDR2 sequences are MNHEY and SVGAGI. This CDR3 comprises 15 residues. The repertoire was sequenced with immunoSEQ multiplex PCR; TCRdb's copy has only in-frame clones and lacks some. The sample has about 29,000 clones; around 79% are singletons. The unexposed donors gave CD4+ T cells in about 2011-2018, prior to COVID-19. After about ten days of culture, CD4+ T cells were isolated. On days 3 and 7, cultures got half fresh IL-2 medium. On this clone itself: Its antigen is undetermined.

J is TRBJ2-7 and V is TRBV6-5; D is perhaps TRBD1 (6 bases). The sequenced sample was CD4+ T cells from PBMCs, cultured in vitro. The receptor was isolated from a human donor in good health. As DNA, the CDR3 is TGTGCCAGCAGTTACGCCTCGGACAGCTTCTACGAGCAGTACTTC. It is translated as CASSYASDSFYEQYF.